This TCR beta chain was obtained from a study of T cells after yellow fever vaccination (dated by TCRdb to about 2019). A note on the overall study: The SMART-Seq v4 Ultra Low Input RNA kit was used to prepare libraries from fractions with low cell numbers. To follow T-cell clones before and after both primary and booster YFV17D yellow fever vaccination, bulk TCR alpha and beta repertoires underwent longitudinal sequencing. Two healthy male donors made up the cohort, one aged 18 to 30 years and the other aged 30 to 40 years. Blood was collected at multiple timepoints before and after primary and secondary immunization, and bulk PBMC replicates and cell subsets were isolated.

According to the study, the label for this sample's treatment or condition signals: live attenuated yellow fever vaccine strain. Two biological replicates of bulk PBMCs were collected at each blood-draw timepoint. PBMCs were isolated from peripheral blood using a standard Ficoll-Paque protocol. TriZol was used to extract RNA from bulk PBMCs, CD4 and CD8 fractions, and dextramer-positive and dextramer-negative fractions. What the study reported, not specific to this receptor: A small share of clonotypes was detected in both CD4 and CD8 compartments, with the overlap likely arising from convergent recombination. FACS-sorted repertoires could contain abundant contaminating clonotypes from the bulk population, so computational filtering was required. The secondary T-cell response was found to be weaker but faster than the primary response, with a peak reached on day 5 rather than on day 15. Most clones expanded after primary vaccination (around 96% of CD4 and about 85% of CD8) were re-detected after the booster, suggesting that broad memory maintenance occurred. Because only a couple of donors were included in the study, the extent to which the findings can be generalized is limited.

Points on this clonotype: The antigen it binds to is not known. Nothing much larger sits one base from this clone, and base qualities are not available.

Sequenced on an Illumina NovaSeq 6000. TCR cDNA was made using 5'RACE template switching, a step that added a universal primer site and unique molecular identifiers. Priming for cDNA synthesis came from both the TCR alpha and TCR beta constant segments. Two PCR steps were used to amplify libraries, with sample barcodes and sequencing adapters being added in the second step. Libraries were sequenced on Illumina HiSeq 2500 (2x100 bp) or NovaSeq (2x150 bp). Per the original workflow: Reads were demultiplexed and collapsed into UMI consensus sequences with MIGEC, and V(D)J alignment was performed with MiXCR. Using edgeR on replicate PBMC samples, clonotypes were called vaccine-responding if FDR was below 0.01 and the log2 fold change was above 5 up to day 15. Each bulk clonotype received a CD4 or CD8 identity based on whether the sequenced CD4 or CD8 repertoire contained that clonotype at higher abundance. Using fastp at Q25 and MiXCR, TCRdb reprocessed the public reads and kept productive beta chains. A single entry per CDR3 protein holds the most common genes and DNA from its merged rows. TCRdb assigned the V and J calls; the authors' analysis was not used. The sample table lists some 390,000 distinct CDR3 sequences, around 19% of them with a count of one. 15% to 20% of the sample goes to the ten largest clones.

V was cut back by 1 base and J by 2 bases, leaving a gap of 8 bases between them. Including cysteine and phenylalanine, the CDR3 has 14 amino acids. Only the CDR3 region is kept as DNA, spanning 42 bases read in frame from base 1. From a lookup of the germline V gene, CDR1 and CDR2 are SGHRS and YFSETQ. The V gene is TRBV5-1 and the J gene is TRBJ2-3; the D gene remains uncertain. The specimen was PBMCs, collected before the yellow fever booster vaccination. This TCR was recovered from a man between 18 and 35 years old who received the YFV17D yellow fever vaccine. The CDR3 reads as follows: CASSLYRFTDTQYF. In nucleotides, the sequence is TGCGCCAGCAGCTTGTACAGATTCACAGATACGCAGTATTTT.